A selection of T cell receptor beta chains follows, all from one sample in a study of T cell responses to AZD1222 COVID-19 vaccine. Sequencing used immunoSEQ multiplex PCR; TCRdb keeps in-frame clones, though not all of them. The table records roughly 150,000 clones, 70% to 90% of them present only once. Material: peripheral blood, obtained on day 0 of AZD1222 vaccination. These receptors all come from an adult in good health. Both conserved end residues are part of each CDR3. Each record gives: V gene, CDR3 length, D gene, J gene, clone size, CDR3 DNA, CDR3 protein. A D gene is named only where the DNA matches it firmly. A clone size is listed for some rows: how often the clone was seen (once, few, many), or a class if it is expanded.

TRBV2	15	NA	TRBJ2-6	NA	TGTGCCAGCAGTGCCTTATTCTCTGGGGCCAACGTCCTGACTTTC	CASSALFSGANVLTF
TRBV27	15	TRBD2	TRBJ2-7	NA	TGTGCCAGCAGTTTATGGGCTAGCGGGAGTTCCGAGCAGTACTTC	CASSLWASGSSEQYF
TRBV28	13	NA	TRBJ1-2	NA	TGTGCCAGCCGTTATAAGGGGTTCTATGGCTACACCTTC	CASRYKGFYGYTF
TRBV19	15	NA	TRBJ1-2	NA	TGTGCCAGTAGCATGGGGATGGGGGGGGCCTATGGCTACACCTTC	CASSMGMGGAYGYTF
TRBV6-6	16	NA	TRBJ1-2	NA	TGTGCCAGCAGCAGAAGGGGGGGAGAGAATAACTATGGCTACACCTTC	CASSRRGGENNYGYTF
TRBV5-1	15	NA	TRBJ2-2	few	TGCGCCAGCAGCATCAATGGCGCGAACACCGGGGAGCTGTTTTTT	CASSINGANTGELFF
TRBV30	11	NA	TRBJ1-2	NA	TGTGCCTGGAACCTCAGGGTTGGCTACACCTTC	CAWNLRVGYTF
TRBV11-2	15	TRBD2	TRBJ2-3	once	TGTGCCAGCAGCGCCCTGGCGGGAGGGCCAGATACGCAGTATTTT	CASSALAGGPDTQYF
TRBV10-2	15	NA	TRBJ2-7	NA	TGCGCCAGCAGTGAGTGGACGGAGAGCTCCTACGAGCAGTACTTC	CASSEWTESSYEQYF
TRBV24-1	15	NA	TRBJ2-7	NA	TGTGCCACCAGTGATTTGCGGCCAGGGGACGACGAGCAGTACTTC	CATSDLRPGDDEQYF
TRBV6-5	14	NA	TRBJ2-7	NA	TGTGCCAGCAGTTACGCCAGGGGCTCCTACGAGCAGTACTTC	CASSYARGSYEQYF
TRBV7-9	19	TRBD1	TRBJ2-1	NA	TGTGCCAGCAGGAAGCAGGGGGCAGGAGCGGGCCCGTGGCGCAATGAGCAGTTCTTC	CASRKQGAGAGPWRNEQFF
TRBV28	11	NA	TRBJ1-5	NA	TGTGCCAGCAGTCGGGGTCAGCCCCAGCATTTT	CASSRGQPQHF
TRBV2	14	NA	TRBJ1-6	NA	TGTGCCAGCAGTGATTGGAGCTATAATTCACCCCTCCACTTT	CASSDWSYNSPLHF
TRBV27	14	NA	TRBJ2-7	NA	TGTGCCAGCAGTCCCCAACAGAGAACCTACGAGCAGTACTTC	CASSPQQRTYEQYF
TRBV6-5	14	TRBD1	TRBJ1-2	NA	TGTGCCAGCAGGGCCACGGGACAGGGGAATGGCTACACCTTC	CASRATGQGNGYTF
TRBV3-1/TRBV3-2	12	NA	TRBJ2-2	NA	TGTGCCAGCAGCCAGTGGGCCGGGGAGCTGTTTTTT	CASSQWAGELFF
TRBV7-2	15	NA	TRBJ1-3	NA	TGTGCCAGCAGTTTAACCGGAGGCGCTGGAAACACCATATATTTT	CASSLTGGAGNTIYF
TRBV7-6	14	NA	TRBJ1-1	NA	TGTGCCAGCAGCTTAGGGAAACAGGGTACTGAAGCTTTCTTT	CASSLGKQGTEAFF
TRBV18	15	NA	TRBJ1-4	NA	TGTGCCAGCTCACCAAGAAGCGCAACTAATGAAAAACTGTTTTTT	CASSPRSATNEKLFF
TRBV29-1	13	NA	TRBJ1-2	NA	TGCAGCGTTGACAGGATGGGTTGGGGTGGCTACACCTTC	CSVDRMGWGGYTF
TRBV3-1/TRBV3-2	13	TRBD1	TRBJ2-7	NA	TGTGCCAGCAGCCCCCGGGACAGCTACGAGCAGTACTTC	CASSPRDSYEQYF
TRBV12-3/TRBV12-4	13	NA	TRBJ1-4	NA	TGTGCCAGCAGTTTAAATGAAGGAGAAAAACTGTTTTTT	CASSLNEGEKLFF
TRBV29-1	13	NA	TRBJ2-5	NA	TGCAGCGTTGTTCCCGGGAGTAGGGAGACCCAGTACTTC	CSVVPGSRETQYF
TRBV4-3	15	TRBD1	TRBJ1-6	NA	TGCGCCAGCAGCCAAGAGGACAGGGAGAGTTCACCCCTCCACTTT	CASSQEDRESSPLHF
TRBV5-1	14	NA	TRBJ2-7	NA	TGCGCCAGCAGCTTGGGGGCGGGACCCTACGAGCAGTACTTC	CASSLGAGPYEQYF
TRBV19	15	NA	TRBJ1-1	once	TGTGCCAGTAGTATCAGGACAAACACGAACACTGAAGCTTTCTTT	CASSIRTNTNTEAFF
TRBV7-8	14	TRBD1	TRBJ1-3	NA	TGTGCCAGCTCACAGGGGGCGTCTGGAAACACCATATATTTT	CASSQGASGNTIYF
TRBV18	17	TRBD2	TRBJ2-3	NA	TGTGCCAGCTCACCACGACTAGCGGGAGGGGTTGGAGATACGCAGTATTTT	CASSPRLAGGVGDTQYF
TRBV7-9	14	NA	TRBJ2-1	NA	TGTGCCAGCAGCCCCCGCGCGTCCGGGAGTGAGCAGTTCTTC	CASSPRASGSEQFF